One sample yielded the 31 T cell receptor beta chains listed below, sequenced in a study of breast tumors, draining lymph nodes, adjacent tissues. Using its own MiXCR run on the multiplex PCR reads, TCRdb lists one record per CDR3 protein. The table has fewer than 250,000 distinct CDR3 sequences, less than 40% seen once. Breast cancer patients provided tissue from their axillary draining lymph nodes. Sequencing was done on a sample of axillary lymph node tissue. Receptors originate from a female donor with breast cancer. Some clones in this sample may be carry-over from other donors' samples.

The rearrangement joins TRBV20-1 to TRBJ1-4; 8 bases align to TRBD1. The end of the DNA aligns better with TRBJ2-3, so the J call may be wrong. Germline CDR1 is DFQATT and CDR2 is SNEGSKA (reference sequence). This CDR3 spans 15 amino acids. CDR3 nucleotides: TGCAGTGCTAGTAATGGACAGGGATTTTCAGATACGCAGTATTTT. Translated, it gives CSASNGQGFSDTQYF.

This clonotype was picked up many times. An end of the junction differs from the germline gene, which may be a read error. This CDR3 is CASSPLAQSFYGYTF. The CDR3 DNA reads TGTGCTAGCAGCCCCCTCGCACAGTCGTTCTATGGCTACACCTTC. The chain is built from TRBV7-7 and TRBJ1-2; no firm D call. This CDR3 has 15 amino acids. In germline, CDR1 is SSHAT, CDR2 FNYEAQ (reference sequence).

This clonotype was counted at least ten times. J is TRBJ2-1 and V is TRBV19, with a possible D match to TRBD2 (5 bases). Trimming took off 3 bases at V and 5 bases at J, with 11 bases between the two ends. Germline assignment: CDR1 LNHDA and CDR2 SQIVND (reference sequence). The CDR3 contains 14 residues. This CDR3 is CASSIQAAHNEQFF. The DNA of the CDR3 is TGTGCCAGTAGTATTCAAGCGGCGCACAATGAGCAGTTCTTC.

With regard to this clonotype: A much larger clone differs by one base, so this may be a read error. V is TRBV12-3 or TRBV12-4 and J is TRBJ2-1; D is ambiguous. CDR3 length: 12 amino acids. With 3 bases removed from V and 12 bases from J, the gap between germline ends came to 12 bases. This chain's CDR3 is CASSFLGNWQFF. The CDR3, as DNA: TGTGCCAGCAGTTTCCTAGGGAATTGGCAGTTCTTC.

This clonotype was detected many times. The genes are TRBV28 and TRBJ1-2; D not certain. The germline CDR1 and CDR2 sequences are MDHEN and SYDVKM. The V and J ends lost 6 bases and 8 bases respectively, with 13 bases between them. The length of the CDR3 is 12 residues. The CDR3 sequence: CASSPGRWGYTF. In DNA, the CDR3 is TGTGCCAGCAGCCCGGGGAGGTGGGGCTACACCTTC.

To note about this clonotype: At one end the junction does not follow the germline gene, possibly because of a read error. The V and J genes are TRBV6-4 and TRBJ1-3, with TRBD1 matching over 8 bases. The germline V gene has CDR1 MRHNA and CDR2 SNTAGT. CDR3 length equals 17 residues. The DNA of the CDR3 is TGTGCCAGCAGCCCTGGGACAGGAGCCCGCTCTGGAGACACCATATATTTT. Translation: CASSPGTGARSGDTIYF.

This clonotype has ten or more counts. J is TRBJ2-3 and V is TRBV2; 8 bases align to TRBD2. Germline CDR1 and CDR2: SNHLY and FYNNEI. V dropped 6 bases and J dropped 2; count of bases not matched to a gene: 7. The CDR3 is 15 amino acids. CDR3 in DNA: TGTGCCAGCAGACCTACTAGCGGCCACACAGATACGCAGTATTTT. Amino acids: CASRPTSGHTDTQYF.

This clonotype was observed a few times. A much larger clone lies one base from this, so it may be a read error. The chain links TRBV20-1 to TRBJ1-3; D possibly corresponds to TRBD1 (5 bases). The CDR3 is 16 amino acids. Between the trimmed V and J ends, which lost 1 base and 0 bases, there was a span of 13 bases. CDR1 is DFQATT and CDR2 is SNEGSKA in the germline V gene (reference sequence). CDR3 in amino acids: CSARGFGGSSGNTIYF. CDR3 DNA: TGCAGTGCTAGAGGGTTTGGGGGGAGCTCTGGAAACACCATATATTTT.

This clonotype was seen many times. The CDR3 loop reads CASTTTSGRRELFF. The CDR3 DNA reads TGTGCCAGCACGACGACTAGCGGGAGGCGGGAGCTGTTTTTT. The J gene is TRBJ2-2, the V gene TRBV11-2; 13 nucleotides match TRBD2. CDR1 SGHAT and CDR2 FQNNGV come from the germline V gene. J lost 9 bases, V lost 7 bases, and 5 bases had no gene match. The CDR3 has 14 residues.

DNA of the CDR3: TGTGCCAGCAGTACAGGGCCTACGGGTGGCTACACCTTC. It yields the protein CASSTGPTGGYTF. The chain couples TRBV6-2 or TRBV6-3 to TRBJ1-2; tentative D call: TRBD1 (6 bases). Between the trimmed V and J ends, which lost 5 bases and 7 bases, there was a span of 14 bases. CDR1 and CDR2 (germline): MNHEY, SVGEGT. The CDR3 totals 13 residues.

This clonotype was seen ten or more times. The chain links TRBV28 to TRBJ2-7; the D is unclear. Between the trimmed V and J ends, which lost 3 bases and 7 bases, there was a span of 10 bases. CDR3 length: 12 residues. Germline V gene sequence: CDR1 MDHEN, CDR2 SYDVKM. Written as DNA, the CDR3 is TGTGCCAGCAGTTTGGAACCTTGGGAGCAGTACTTC. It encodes CASSLEPWEQYF.

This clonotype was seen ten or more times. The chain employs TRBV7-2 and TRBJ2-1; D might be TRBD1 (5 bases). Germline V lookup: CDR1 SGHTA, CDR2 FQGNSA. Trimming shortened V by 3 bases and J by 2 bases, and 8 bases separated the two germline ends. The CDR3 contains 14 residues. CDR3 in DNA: TGTGCCAGCAGCTTGACAGCAACCTACAATGAGCAGTTCTTC. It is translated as CASSLTATYNEQFF.

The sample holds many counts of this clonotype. Here the CDR3 DNA reads TGCAGTGCTAGAAACCCGACAGGGGGAGGACCCGGCTACACCTTC. Translated, it gives CSARNPTGGGPGYTF. The chain joins TRBV20-1 to TRBJ1-2; 9 bases map to TRBD1. CDR3 size: 15 residues. Germline CDR1 reads DFQATT; CDR2 reads SNEGSKA (reference sequence). The J segment lost 8 bases and the V segment lost 2 bases, leaving 12 bases of the junction unmatched.

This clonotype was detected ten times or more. The CDR3 DNA sequence: TGTGCCAGCAGCTTAAAGAGCCACAATGAGCAGTTCTTC. It translates to CASSLKSHNEQFF. The chain is built from TRBV13 and TRBJ2-1, with D uncertain. This CDR3 is 13 amino acids long. Germline CDR1 reads PRHDT; CDR2 reads FYEKMQ (reference sequence). The V end was cut by 2 bases, the J end by 5 bases, with 7 bases between.

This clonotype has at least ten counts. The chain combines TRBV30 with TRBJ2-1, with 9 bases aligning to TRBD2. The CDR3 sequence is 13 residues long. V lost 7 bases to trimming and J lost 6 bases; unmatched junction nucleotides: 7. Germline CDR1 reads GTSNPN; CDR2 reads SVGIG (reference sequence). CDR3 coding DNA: TGTGCCTTGAGCGGGAGGTGGTCCAATGAGCAGTTCTTC. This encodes CALSGRWSNEQFF.

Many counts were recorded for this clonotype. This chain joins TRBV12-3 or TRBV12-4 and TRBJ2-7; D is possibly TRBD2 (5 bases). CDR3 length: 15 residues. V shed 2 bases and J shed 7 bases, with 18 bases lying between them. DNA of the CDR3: TGTGCCAGCAGTTTATTCGGGGAAATCCGTTTAGAGCAGTACTTC. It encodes CASSLFGEIRLEQYF.

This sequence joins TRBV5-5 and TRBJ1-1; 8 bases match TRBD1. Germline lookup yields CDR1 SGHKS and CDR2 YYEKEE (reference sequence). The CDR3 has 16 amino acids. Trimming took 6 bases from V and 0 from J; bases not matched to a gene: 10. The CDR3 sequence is CASNGQGYSMNTEAFF. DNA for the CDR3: TGTGCCAGCAATGGACAGGGCTACTCTATGAACACTGAAGCTTTCTTT.

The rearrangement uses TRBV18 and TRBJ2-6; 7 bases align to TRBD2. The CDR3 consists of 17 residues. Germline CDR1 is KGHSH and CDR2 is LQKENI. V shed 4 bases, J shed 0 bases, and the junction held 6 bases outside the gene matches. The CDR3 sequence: CASSLTTSHSGANVLTF. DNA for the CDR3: TGTGCCAGCTCACTAACGACTAGCCACTCTGGGGCCAACGTCCTGACTTTC.

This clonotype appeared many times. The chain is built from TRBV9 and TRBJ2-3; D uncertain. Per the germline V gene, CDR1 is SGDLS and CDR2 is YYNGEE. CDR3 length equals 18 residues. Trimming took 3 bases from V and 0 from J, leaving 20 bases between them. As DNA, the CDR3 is TGTGCCAGCAGCGGCCTTTTCGGCCCCCCTTCTAGCACAGATACGCAGTATTTT. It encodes CASSGLFGPPSSTDTQYF.

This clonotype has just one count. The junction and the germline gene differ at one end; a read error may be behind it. The CDR3 DNA follows: TGCGCCAGCAAACGAGCGGGGGCACAAGAGACCCAGTACTTC. This codes for CASKRAGAQETQYF. V usage is TRBV2 and J usage is TRBJ2-5; 8 nucleotides line up with TRBD2. The germline gives CDR1 SNHLY, CDR2 FYNNEI. The CDR3 is made up of 14 amino acids.

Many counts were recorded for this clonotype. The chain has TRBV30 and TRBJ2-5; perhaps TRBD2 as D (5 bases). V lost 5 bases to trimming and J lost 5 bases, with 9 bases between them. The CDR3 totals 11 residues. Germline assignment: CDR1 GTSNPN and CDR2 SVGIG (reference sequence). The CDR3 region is CAWRRVETQYF. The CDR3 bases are TGTGCCTGGCGGCGGGTCGAGACCCAGTACTTC.

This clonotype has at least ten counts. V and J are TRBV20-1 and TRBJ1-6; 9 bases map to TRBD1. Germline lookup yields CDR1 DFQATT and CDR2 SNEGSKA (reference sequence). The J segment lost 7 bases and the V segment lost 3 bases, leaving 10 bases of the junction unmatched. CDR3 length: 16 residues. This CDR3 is CSARLGQGKENSPLHF. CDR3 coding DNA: TGCAGTGCTAGGTTGGGACAGGGCAAAGAGAATTCACCCCTCCACTTT.

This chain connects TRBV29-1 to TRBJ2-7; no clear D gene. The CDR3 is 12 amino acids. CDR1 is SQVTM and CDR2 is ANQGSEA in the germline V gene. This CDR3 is CSPGRRTYEQYF. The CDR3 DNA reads TGCAGTCCCGGGCGTAGGACCTACGAGCAGTACTTC.

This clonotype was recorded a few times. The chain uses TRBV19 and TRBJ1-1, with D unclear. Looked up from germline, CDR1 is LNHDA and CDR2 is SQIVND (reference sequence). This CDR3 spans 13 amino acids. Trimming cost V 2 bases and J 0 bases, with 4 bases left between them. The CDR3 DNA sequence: TGTGCCAGTAGTATATCAATGAACACTGAAGCTTTCTTT. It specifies CASSISMNTEAFF.

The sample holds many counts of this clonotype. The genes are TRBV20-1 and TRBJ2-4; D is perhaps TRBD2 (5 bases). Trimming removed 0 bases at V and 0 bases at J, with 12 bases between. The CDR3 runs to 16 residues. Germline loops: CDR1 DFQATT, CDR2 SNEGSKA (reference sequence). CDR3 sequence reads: CSARDRKRLAKNIQYF. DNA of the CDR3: TGCAGTGCTAGAGATAGAAAGCGGTTAGCCAAAAACATTCAGTACTTC.

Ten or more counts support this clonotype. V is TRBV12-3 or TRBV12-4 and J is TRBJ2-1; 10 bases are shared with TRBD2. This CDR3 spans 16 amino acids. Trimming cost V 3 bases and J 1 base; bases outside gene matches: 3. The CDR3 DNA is TGTGCCAGCAGTTTTTATAGCGGGAGGTCCTACAATGAGCAGTTCTTC. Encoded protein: CASSFYSGRSYNEQFF.

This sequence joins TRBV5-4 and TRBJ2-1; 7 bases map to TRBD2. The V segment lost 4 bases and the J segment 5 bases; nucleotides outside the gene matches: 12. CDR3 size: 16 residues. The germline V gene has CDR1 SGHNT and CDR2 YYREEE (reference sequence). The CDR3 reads CASSALAAGFNNEQFF. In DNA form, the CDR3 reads TGTGCCAGCAGCGCTCTAGCGGCAGGGTTTAACAATGAGCAGTTCTTC.

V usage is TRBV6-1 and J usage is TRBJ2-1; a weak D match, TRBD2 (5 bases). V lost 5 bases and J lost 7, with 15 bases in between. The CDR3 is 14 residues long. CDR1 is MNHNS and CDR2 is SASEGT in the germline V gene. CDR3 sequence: CASSRGVRGNEQFF. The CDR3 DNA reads TGTGCCAGCAGTCGGGGTGTTCGTGGGAATGAGCAGTTCTTC.

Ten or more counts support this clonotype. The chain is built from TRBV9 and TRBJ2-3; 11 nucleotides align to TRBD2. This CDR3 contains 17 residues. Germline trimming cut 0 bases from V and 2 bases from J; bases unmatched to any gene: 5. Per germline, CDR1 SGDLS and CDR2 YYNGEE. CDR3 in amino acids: CASSVGPSGRTTDTQYF. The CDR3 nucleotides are TGTGCCAGCAGCGTAGGTCCTAGCGGGAGGACCACAGATACGCAGTATTTT.

This CDR3 is CASSLSSGSPLHF. CDR3 DNA: TGTGCCAGCAGCTTATCTAGCGGATCACCCCTCCACTTT. The chain recombines TRBV7-2 with TRBJ1-6; unclear D gene. The CDR3 covers 13 residues. V was pared by 2 bases and J by 10 bases, with 9 bases between. Germline loops: CDR1 SGHTA, CDR2 FQGNSA.

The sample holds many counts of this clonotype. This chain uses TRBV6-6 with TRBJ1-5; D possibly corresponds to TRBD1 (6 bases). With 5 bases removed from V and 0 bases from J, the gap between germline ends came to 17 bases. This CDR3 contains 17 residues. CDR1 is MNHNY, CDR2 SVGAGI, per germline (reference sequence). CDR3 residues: CASSHRGQFSSNQPQHF. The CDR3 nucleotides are TGTGCCAGCAGTCACCGCGGACAGTTTTCTAGCAATCAGCCCCAGCATTTT.